The present TCR beta chain was sequenced within a study of blood T cell repertoires in COVID-19. TCRdb's table, derived via immunoSEQ multiplex PCR, lists solely in-frame clones and lacks some. In the table there are approximately 330,000 clones, 65% to 90% of which are singletons. The V gene end was trimmed by 3 bases and the J gene end by 1 base; junction bases not matched to a gene: 12. The CDR3 is 18 residues long. Germline V CDR1 and CDR2: SGHVS, FQNEAQ. Sequencing used PBMCs or T cells enriched from blood (not recorded which). The rearrangement links TRBV7-8 to TRBJ1-5, with TRBD1 identical over 7 bases. This clonotype was sampled from a middle-aged woman with acute COVID-19. CDR3: CASSFGSETGVSNQPQHF. CDR3 coding DNA: TGTGCCAGCAGCTTTGGGTCAGAAACAGGGGTGAGCAATCAGCCCCAGCATTTT. Drawing the rest from reference TRBV7-8 and TRBJ1-5, the complete variable domain is GAGVSQSPRYKVAKRGQDVALRCDPISGHVSLFWYQQALGQGPEFLTYFQNEAQLDKSGLPSDRFFAERPEGSVSTLKIQRTQQEDSAVYLCASSFGSETGVSNQPQHFGDGTRLSIL.